The source of this T cell receptor (beta chain) is a study of response to subunit inactivated influenza vaccine. General study points: That few new T cells are recruited by each seasonal influenza vaccination was the authors' suggestion.

Each CDR3 protein gets one entry after TCRdb re-called the RT-PCR reads with MiXCR. Among more than 700,000 distinct CDR3 sequences listed, 20% to 25% were seen once. A word on this clonotype: What it binds is not known.

Germline V gives CDR1 MDHEN, CDR2 SYDVKM. The CDR3 runs 15 residues. Trimming removed 6 bases from V and 4 bases from J; junction bases left unmatched: 5. The chain employs TRBV28 and TRBJ2-7; TRBD2 agrees at 14 bases. The sample here was PBMCs from blood, taken 4 to 6 days after vaccination. This receptor was taken from a man aged 45-60 years who received an inactivated influenza vaccine. CDR3 sequence reads: CASRETSGGVYEQYF. For the CDR3, the DNA is TGTGCCAGCAGGGAGACTAGCGGGGGGGTTTACGAGCAGTACTTC.